Shown below are 5 T cell receptor beta chains from a single sample sequenced in a study of blood T cell repertoires in COVID-19 (dated by TCRdb to about 2020). The library was prepared using the immunoSEQ multiplex PCR assay. This immuneACCESS table, as held by TCRdb, lists in-frame sequences with V and J called but not all clones. Of the missing ones, under half trace to an unresolved V gene in checked studies; the others have no known cause. The sample has fewer than 300,000 clones on record, 75% to 90% of them singletons. Of the sample, around 0.84% falls within the top ten clones. The sequenced material came from peripheral blood. These receptors all stem from a man aged 30 to 45 with acute or convalescent COVID-19.

The chain employs TRBV5-5 and TRBJ1-4; D gene unclear. CDR1 is SGHKS and CDR2 is YYEKEE in the germline V gene (reference sequence). CDR3 length equals 14 residues. Trimming removed 1 base at V and 0 bases at J, with 4 bases between. DNA for the CDR3: TGTGCCAGCAGCTTGTACACAACTAATGAAAAACTGTTTTTT. Residues: CASSLYTTNEKLFF. Combining the CDR3 with reference TRBV5-5 and TRBJ1-4 gives the whole variable domain DAGVTQSPTHLIKTRGQQVTLRCSPISGHKSVSWYQQVLGQGPQFIFQYYEKEERGRGNFPDRFSARQFPNYSSELNVNALLLGDSALYLCASSLYTTNEKLFFGSGTQLSVL.

This chain links TRBV4-1 with TRBJ2-7; TRBD1 might be the D (5 bases). Trimming shortened V by 0 bases and J by 4 bases, and 16 bases separated the two germline ends. Germline CDR1 is MGHRA and CDR2 is YSYEKL. This CDR3 spans 16 amino acids. The CDR3 sequence is CASSQEGAGSSYEQYF. CDR3 DNA sequence: TGCGCCAGCAGCCAAGAAGGGGCAGGGTCTAGTTACGAGCAGTACTTC.

The gene calls are TRBV19 and TRBJ2-3, with a tentative D call TRBD2 (6 bases). V was pared by 5 bases and J by 4 bases, with 10 bases between. The CDR3 length is 13 residues. Germline V gives CDR1 LNHDA, CDR2 SQIVND (reference sequence). The DNA of the CDR3 is TGTGCCAGTAGTGAGTGGGAGGCAGATACGCAGTATTTT. This codes for CASSEWEADTQYF.

This chain joins TRBV28 and TRBJ1-1; 7 positions agree with TRBD1. The germline CDR1 and CDR2 sequences are MDHEN and SYDVKM. The CDR3 sequence is 14 residues long. V lost 7 bases and J lost 2; bases outside the gene matches: 7. The CDR3 DNA reads as TGTGCCAGCACCTTCGGAGGGGGCAACACTGAAGCTTTCTTT. This gives the protein CASTFGGGNTEAFF.

The V call is TRBV29-1, the J call TRBJ1-4; 9 positions match TRBD1. CDR3 length: 13 residues. Germline assignment: CDR1 SQVTM and CDR2 ANQGSEA. Unmatched junction bases numbered 2, after V lost 4 bases and J lost 5 bases. CDR3 amino acids: CSVGDRVNEKLFF. In nucleotides, the CDR3 is TGCAGCGTTGGGGACAGGGTAAATGAAAAACTGTTTTTT. Full variable domain (rest looked up from reference TRBV29-1 and TRBJ1-4): SAVISQKPSRDICQRGTSLTIQCQVDSQVTMMFWYRQQPGQSLTLIATANQGSEATYESGFVIDKFPISRPNLTFSTLTVSNMSPEDSSIYLCSVGDRVNEKLFFGSGTQLSVL.